The 26 T cell receptor beta chains in this list originate from one sample, sequenced in a study of blood T cell repertoires in COVID-19. The repertoire was sequenced with immunoSEQ multiplex PCR; TCRdb's copy has only in-frame clones and lacks some. The repertoire holds around 100,000 clones, 70% to 85% seen once, with 3.3% in the top ten. Sequencing was done on a sample of peripheral blood. The receptor source for this set is a woman aged 80 or over with active or convalescent COVID-19.

The chain links TRBV27 to TRBJ2-2; D is unclear. CDR1 MNHEY and CDR2 SMNVEV come from the germline V gene (reference sequence). The CDR3 length is 13 residues. V dropped 6 bases and J dropped 0 bases, with 5 bases sitting between them. The CDR3 DNA reads as TGTGCCAGCAGCCCTGCGAACACCGGGGAGCTGTTTTTT. Amino acids: CASSPANTGELFF.

V gene TRBV27 combines with J gene TRBJ2-7, with 12 bases identical to TRBD2. CDR1 and CDR2 from the germline V gene are MNHEY and SMNVEV (reference sequence). The trim removed 6 bases at V and 4 bases at J, leaving 4 bases unmatched. The length of the CDR3 is 14 residues. The CDR3 nucleotides read TGTGCCAGCAGACGAACTAGCGGGAGGTACGAGCAGTACTTC. The encoded protein is CASRRTSGRYEQYF.

This clone turned up a few times. This sequence joins TRBV7-9 and TRBJ2-3; 7 nucleotides match TRBD1. The V gene's germline CDR1 is SEHNR and CDR2 FQNEAQ (reference sequence). Trimming at V came to 1 base and at J to 8 bases, leaving 6 bases not matched to a gene. The CDR3 has 14 amino acids. The CDR3 DNA reads TGTGCCAGCAGCTTAGGACAGGGAGTCGGTACGCAGTATTTT. Translating gives CASSLGQGVGTQYF.

This clone showed up just once. The chain employs TRBV28 and TRBJ1-3; perhaps TRBD1 as D (6 bases). Trimming shortened V by 3 bases and J by 2 bases, and 14 bases separated the two germline ends. Germline V CDR1 and CDR2: MDHEN, SYDVKM. The CDR3 totals 16 residues. The CDR3 sequence: CASSFGQTNPGNTIYF. CDR3 nucleotides: TGTGCCAGCAGTTTTGGACAGACCAATCCTGGAAACACCATATATTTT. Full variable domain (remainder filled in from reference TRBV28 and TRBJ1-3): DVKVTQSSRYLVKRTGEKVFLECVQDMDHENMFWYRQDPGLGLRLIYFSYDVKMKEKGDIPEGYSVSREKKERFSLILESASTNQTSMYLCASSFGQTNPGNTIYFGEGSWLTVV.

V and J are TRBV6-4 and TRBJ2-3, with D uncertain. V lost 3 bases, J lost 4 bases, and 11 bases lay in between. Germline assignment: CDR1 MRHNA and CDR2 SNTAGT. CDR3 length: 14 residues. CDR3 nucleotide sequence: TGTGCCAGCAGTGAGAGTTACTCGGCAGATACGCAGTATTTT. Protein sequence: CASSESYSADTQYF.

This sequence joins TRBV28 and TRBJ2-7; 10 bases match TRBD1. Trimming removed 2 bases from V and 4 bases from J; junction bases left unmatched: 14. CDR1 MDHEN and CDR2 SYDVKM come from the germline V gene. The CDR3 has 18 amino acids. CDR3 DNA: TGTGCCAGCAGTTTAAGAGGGACAGGGGCCACGAGGGGTTACGAGCAGTACTTC. As protein: CASSLRGTGATRGYEQYF. The full variable domain, in which reference TRBV28 and TRBJ2-7 provide the parts outside the CDR3, is DVKVTQSSRYLVKRTGEKVFLECVQDMDHENMFWYRQDPGLGLRLIYFSYDVKMKEKGDIPEGYSVSREKKERFSLILESASTNQTSMYLCASSLRGTGATRGYEQYFGPGTRLTVT.

J is TRBJ2-7 and V is TRBV6-5; D might be TRBD2 (6 bases). The V end lost 6 bases, the J end lost 3 bases, and 9 bases lay between the germline ends. Germline V lookup: CDR1 MNHEY, CDR2 SVGAGI. The CDR3 is 12 residues long. The CDR3 sequence: CASRRGGYEQYF. CDR3 DNA sequence: TGTGCCAGCAGACGGGGAGGCTACGAGCAGTACTTC.

DNA of the CDR3: TGTGCCAGCAGCTTAGGACAGGAGAGACAGCCCCAGCATTTT. The encoded protein is CASSLGQERQPQHF. This rearrangement joins TRBV7-2 to TRBJ1-5; TRBD1 is a possible D gene (6 bases). The CDR3 is 14 residues long. Germline V gene data show CDR1 as SGHTA and CDR2 as FQGNSA. V was trimmed by 1 base and J by 7 bases, leaving 11 bases between them.

The chain couples TRBV29-1 to TRBJ1-5; maybe TRBD1 (5 bases). CDR1 SQVTM and CDR2 ANQGSEA come from the germline V gene. The germline V and J ends were trimmed by 7 bases and 3 bases, with 16 bases remaining between them. CDR3 size: 14 residues. This CDR3 is CSASRGGPNQPQHF. The CDR3 bases are TGCAGCGCTTCCCGGGGGGGTCCCAATCAGCCCCAGCATTTT.

This chain uses TRBV29-1 with TRBJ1-1; D uncertain. The CDR3 consists of 16 residues. From germline, CDR1 is SQVTM and CDR2 ANQGSEA. The germline V and J ends were trimmed by 7 bases and 0 bases, with 21 bases remaining between them. Here the CDR3 reads CSAYIRGVRMNTEAFF. DNA for the CDR3: TGCAGCGCCTATATCAGAGGCGTTAGAATGAACACTGAAGCTTTCTTT.

CDR3 region: CASSPGWDRAYEQYF. The CDR3 coding sequence is TGTGCCAGCTCACCTGGGTGGGACAGGGCCTACGAGCAGTACTTC. The V call is TRBV18, the J call TRBJ2-7; 9 bases align to TRBD1. V gave up 3 bases and J gave up 2 bases; unmatched junction bases: 5. This CDR3 is built from 15 residues. Germline V gives CDR1 KGHSH, CDR2 LQKENI.

In its sample, this clone was seen a few times. The gene calls are TRBV28 and TRBJ1-5; 7 bases match TRBD1. Germline V lookup: CDR1 MDHEN, CDR2 SYDVKM. V shed 7 bases and J 3 bases; nucleotides not matched to a gene: 12. The CDR3 is made up of 16 amino acids. The CDR3 reads CASNVNRGPPNQPQHF. CDR3 in DNA: TGTGCCAGCAACGTCAACAGGGGTCCTCCCAATCAGCCCCAGCATTTT.

The rearrangement joins TRBV28 to TRBJ1-2; TRBD1 matches at 8 bases. After removal of 2 bases from V and 6 bases from J, the junction contained 5 bases not matched to a gene. This CDR3 comprises 14 residues. Looked up from germline, CDR1 is MDHEN and CDR2 is SYDVKM. CDR3 amino acids: CASSLGGQGDGYTF. The CDR3 DNA follows: TGTGCCAGCAGTTTAGGAGGACAGGGCGATGGCTACACCTTC.

This sequence joins TRBV19 and TRBJ1-5; D uncertain. CDR3 size: 16 residues. Germline V CDR1 and CDR2: LNHDA, SQIVND (reference sequence). V was cut by 4 bases and J by 0 bases, with 13 bases left in between. CDR3 nucleotides: TGTGCCAGTAGTACCGGACTTCCTTATAGCAATCAGCCCCAGCATTTT. It encodes CASSTGLPYSNQPQHF.

V and J are TRBV5-1 and TRBJ1-3; 8 nucleotides line up with TRBD1. Germline lookup yields CDR1 SGHRS and CDR2 YFSETQ. The V and J ends lost 2 bases and 4 bases, in that order; junction bases with no gene match: 11. The CDR3 sequence is 17 residues long. The CDR3 coding sequence is TGCGCCAGCAGCTTTCACCGCGACAGGGGTCTCGGAAACACCATATATTTT. It is translated as CASSFHRDRGLGNTIYF.

The chain joins TRBV19 to TRBJ1-6; the match to TRBD1 covers 7 bases. CDR3 length equals 15 residues. V lost 5 bases, J lost 10 bases, and 11 bases stayed unmatched. Germline V gene sequence: CDR1 LNHDA, CDR2 SQIVND (reference sequence). The CDR3 protein is CASSSLNRGRSPLHF. The CDR3 bases are TGTGCCAGTAGTTCGTTGAACAGGGGACGATCACCCCTCCACTTT.

The rearrangement links TRBV3-1 (or the pseudogene TRBV3-2) to TRBJ2-5; 10 bases align to TRBD2. This CDR3 is 15 amino acids long. CDR1 LGHDT and CDR2 YNNKEL come from the germline V gene (reference sequence). With 5 bases clipped from V and 2 bases from J, the junction kept 5 bases outside the gene matches. Written as DNA, the CDR3 is TGTGCCAGCAGCAAGCGGGGGGGCCGTCAAGAGACCCAGTACTTC. Its protein is CASSKRGGRQETQYF.

The chain recombines TRBV7-9 with TRBJ1-2; D is possibly TRBD1 (5 bases). The V gene lost 4 bases and the J gene lost 6 bases, with 12 bases spanning the gap. This CDR3 has 13 amino acids. Germline lookup yields CDR1 SEHNR and CDR2 FQNEAQ (reference sequence). This chain's CDR3 is CASSSSGIHGYTF. Written as DNA, the CDR3 is TGTGCCAGCAGCTCCTCAGGGATACATGGCTACACCTTC.

In this sample, this clone turned up once. The CDR3 DNA reads as TGTGCCAGCAGTTACCCGGGGGGACAGGGGAGGACTGAAGCTTTCTTT. Encoded protein: CASSYPGGQGRTEAFF. This chain uses TRBV28 with TRBJ1-1; 10 bases are shared with TRBD1. The V and J ends lost 4 bases and 5 bases, in that order; junction bases with no gene match: 10. Germline CDR1 and CDR2: MDHEN and SYDVKM. The CDR3 has 16 residues.

V usage is TRBV24-1 and J usage is TRBJ1-3; tentatively, D is TRBD1 (5 bases). V shed 3 bases and J shed 4 bases, with 15 bases lying between them. The germline CDR1 and CDR2 sequences are KGHDR and SFDVKD. There are 16 residues in the CDR3. CDR3 sequence (DNA): TGTGCCACCAGTGATGACACAGGAGCGGGCGGAAACACCATATATTTT. Translation: CATSDDTGAGGNTIYF.

The chain couples TRBV18 to TRBJ2-1, with TRBD2 matching 11 bases. V lost 5 bases to trimming and J lost 3 bases; unmatched junction nucleotides: 6. Germline-derived CDR1 and CDR2 are KGHSH and LQKENI. This CDR3 is built from 16 residues. This CDR3 is CASSIGLAGNYNEQFF. The CDR3 region has the DNA TGTGCCAGCTCAATTGGACTAGCGGGTAACTACAATGAGCAGTTCTTC.

The chain uses TRBV27 and TRBJ1-6, with unresolved D. This CDR3 contains 18 residues. With 1 base removed from V and 14 bases from J, the gap between germline ends came to 27 bases. Germline lookup yields CDR1 MNHEY and CDR2 SMNVEV (reference sequence). The DNA for the CDR3 is TGTGCCAGCAGTTTATTCCGCCCCGGCCGTACGGGAGAATTTACCCTCCACTTT. It yields the protein CASSLFRPGRTGEFTLHF.

V and J are TRBV19 and TRBJ1-5; D might be TRBD1 (5 bases). CDR3 length equals 15 residues. CDR1 is LNHDA, CDR2 SQIVND, per germline (reference sequence). The V gene lost 6 bases and the J gene lost 3 bases, with 15 bases spanning the gap. This chain's CDR3 is CASRIYRQSNQPQHF. Written as DNA, the CDR3 is TGTGCCAGTAGGATCTATCGACAGTCCAATCAGCCCCAGCATTTT.

The J gene is TRBJ2-4, the V gene TRBV11-2, with TRBD2 identical over 11 bases. The CDR3 sequence is 15 residues long. In germline, CDR1 is SGHAT, CDR2 FQNNGV. Trimming removed 5 bases from V and 7 bases from J; junction bases left unmatched: 7. The DNA of the CDR3 is TGTGCCAGCAGCCACTCTACTAGCGGGAGCAACATTCAGTACTTC. Translation: CASSHSTSGSNIQYF.

This chain links TRBV30 with TRBJ2-5; TRBD1 matches at 7 bases. The CDR3 has 16 residues. The junction had 13 bases not matched to a gene; V was cut back by 1 base and J by 5 bases. Germline CDR1 GTSNPN, CDR2 SVGIG (reference sequence). The CDR3 region is CAWSGGFPQGKETQYF. The CDR3, as DNA: TGTGCCTGGAGTGGGGGTTTTCCACAGGGGAAGGAGACCCAGTACTTC.

The chain couples TRBV28 to TRBJ1-4; 9 nucleotides agree with TRBD1. From germline, CDR1 is MDHEN and CDR2 SYDVKM. Germline trimming cut 5 bases from V and 5 bases from J; bases unmatched to any gene: 9. This CDR3 is 16 amino acids long. CDR3 nucleotides: TGTGCCAGCAGTCCGACGCGGACAGGGGCGAATGAAAAACTGTTTTTT. Amino acids: CASSPTRTGANEKLFF.